The sample holds a few counts of the clone carrying this TCR beta chain. Antigen unknown. The sample is drawn from a study of CD8 T cells in ankylosing spondylitis. Findings and caveats of the study: Disease-associated clones were reportedly significantly overrepresented in matched ankylosing spondylitis synovial fluid. Disease-linked clones bore a CD8+ phenotype and were relatively rare in peripheral blood.

Germline lookup yields CDR1 KGHSH and CDR2 LQKENI. The CDR3 runs 15 residues. V was cut by 3 bases and J by 2 bases, with 14 bases left in between. Using quantitative 5'-RACE with molecular barcodes, the authors made TCR beta libraries. TCRdb used MiXCR to reprocess the 5' RACE reads, holding one entry per CDR3 protein. The table includes about 360,000 distinct CDR3 sequences, roughly 22% detected once. This receptor was identified in a male donor with ankylosing spondylitis or in good health (not recorded which). This chain joins TRBV18 and TRBJ2-7; D is unclear. Sequencing was carried out using blood, either unsorted or a sorted T cell fraction (not recorded which). The DNA for the CDR3 is TGTGCCAGCTCACCGCCCGGATCGGGTACCTACGAGCAGTACTTC. This translates into CASSPPGSGTYEQYF.